What follows describes a single T cell receptor (beta chain). This record comes from a study of blood T cell repertoires in COVID-19. Study overall: Researchers got acute and convalescent COVID-19 samples from the United States, Italy and Spain. Sample material is recorded as cDNA or gDNA derived from T cells, B-cell-depleted T cells, or PBMCs.

Original processing methods: From reference gene primer amplification, estimates of nucleated cell counts were derived. Only in-frame clones appear in the TCRdb table, and some are missing; sequencing was by immunoSEQ multiplex PCR. Clone size and the V and J calls come from that table; the DNA yielded D and trimming. The table records about 38,000 clones, 84% of them present only once. Seattle researchers signed up patients amid active infection and tracked them longitudinally. Germline V gives CDR1 ENHRY, CDR2 SYGVKD. Trimming removed 4 bases at V and 5 bases at J, with 8 bases between. The CDR3 has 13 residues.

The source is a man between 60 and 70 years old with COVID-19, enrolled during active disease. The chain has TRBV10-3 and TRBJ1-4, with unresolved D. The sample taken for sequencing was peripheral blood. The CDR3 DNA is TGTGCCATCAGTGTTTCCAGGAATGAAAAACTGTTTTTT. Translation gives CAISVSRNEKLFF.